This TCR beta chain derives from a study of post-analysis software for immune sequencing data. Whole-study context: The courses of disease that were included comprised relapsing-remitting, secondary progressive and progressive-relapsing multiple sclerosis.

About this clonotype: The antigen is not known.

Sequencing libraries made from TCR beta cDNA carried unique molecular identifiers. Input populations of about 1 to 11 million T cells gave rise to a few hundred thousand cDNA molecules. One entry per CDR3 protein, called by TCRdb with MiXCR from the PCR reads. The sample holds fewer than 900,000 distinct CDR3 sequences, under 60% seen once. General observations from the study: Clustering by F measure revealed strong co-clustering among samples prepared together in one batch. Four to six TRBV segments were significantly more frequent in patients than in controls. TRBV5-6, TRBV5-1 and TRBV20-1 were among these segments.

CDR3 length equals 15 residues. Deletions cut 1 base from V and 2 bases from J, with 11 bases between. The germline gives CDR1 MGHRA, CDR2 YSYEKL. This receptor was identified in a girl aged 5-17 years with multiple sclerosis. The sequenced sample was blood. The V gene is TRBV4-1, the J gene TRBJ2-5; D tentatively fits TRBD1 or TRBD2 (6 bases each). This chain's CDR3 is CASSQVQGRQETQYF. CDR3 coding DNA: TGCGCCAGCAGCCAAGTCCAGGGGAGGCAAGAGACCCAGTACTTC.